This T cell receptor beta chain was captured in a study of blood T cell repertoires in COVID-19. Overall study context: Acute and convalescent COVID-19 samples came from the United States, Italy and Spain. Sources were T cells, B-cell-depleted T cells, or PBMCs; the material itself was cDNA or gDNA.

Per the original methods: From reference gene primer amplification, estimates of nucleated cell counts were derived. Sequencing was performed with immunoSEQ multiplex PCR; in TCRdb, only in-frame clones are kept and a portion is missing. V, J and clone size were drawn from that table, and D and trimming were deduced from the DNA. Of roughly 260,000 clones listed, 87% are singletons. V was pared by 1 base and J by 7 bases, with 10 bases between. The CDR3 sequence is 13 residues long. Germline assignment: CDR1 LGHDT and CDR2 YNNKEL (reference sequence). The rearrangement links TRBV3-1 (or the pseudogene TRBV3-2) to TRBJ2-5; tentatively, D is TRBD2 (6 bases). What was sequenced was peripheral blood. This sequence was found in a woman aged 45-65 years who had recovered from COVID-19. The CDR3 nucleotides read TGTGCCAGCAGCCAAGTGGACGGGGGGACCCAGTACTTC. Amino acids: CASSQVDGGTQYF.